Listed below are T cell receptor beta chains from one sample, sequenced in a study of early T cells in non-severe SARS-CoV-2 infection. TCRdb independently ran MiXCR on the 5' RACE reads; one entry per CDR3 protein. The table has roughly 70,000 distinct CDR3 sequences, just over 20% seen once. Sequencing used whole blood, obtained at baseline. The receptors were gathered from an adult who was a healthcare worker with PCR-confirmed SARS-CoV-2 infection or an uninfected control (not recorded which). CDR3s include the opening cysteine and the closing phenylalanine or tryptophan. Each record gives: V gene, CDR3 protein.

v_gene: TRBV24-1; CDR3aa: CATSDFRDEQFF
v_gene: TRBV4-1; CDR3aa: CASSQEESLGNTIYF
v_gene: TRBV10-3; CDR3aa: CAISVSGTTPYEQYF
v_gene: TRBV7-8; CDR3aa: CASSLGVQPQHF
v_gene: TRBV6-2/TRBV6-3; CDR3aa: CASSPIPNEQYF
v_gene: TRBV3-1; CDR3aa: CASSQVTSGGTVMSEQYF
v_gene: TRBV7-9; CDR3aa: CASSSTGLITTEAFF
v_gene: TRBV2; CDR3aa: CASSRETQYF
v_gene: TRBV6-2/TRBV6-3; CDR3aa: CASRPSGGSYEQYF
v_gene: TRBV5-1; CDR3aa: CASSLNGGAYEQYF
v_gene: TRBV4-2; CDR3aa: CASSPPANTGELFF
v_gene: TRBV6-2/TRBV6-3; CDR3aa: CASSRSDRRSYEQYF
v_gene: TRBV7-9; CDR3aa: CASSLTTGVNTEAFF
v_gene: TRBV30; CDR3aa: CAWSVGSRTDTQYF
v_gene: TRBV7-3; CDR3aa: CASSRFGTAYNEQFF
v_gene: TRBV3-1; CDR3aa: CASSQEGIQRFF
v_gene: TRBV27; CDR3aa: CASRPTVSSYNEQFF
v_gene: TRBV12-3/TRBV12-4; CDR3aa: CASIPRGTNTEAFF
v_gene: TRBV20-1; CDR3aa: CSAEEQTYGYTF
v_gene: TRBV7-9; CDR3aa: CASSLFEGFYEQYF
v_gene: TRBV5-1; CDR3aa: CASSEDRVTEAFF
v_gene: TRBV30; CDR3aa: CAWLGTGELFF
v_gene: TRBV29-1; CDR3aa: CSVETAARTRYEQYF
v_gene: TRBV19; CDR3aa: CASSIGGVNTGELFF
v_gene: TRBV12-3/TRBV12-4; CDR3aa: CASKGQAHMNTEAFF
v_gene: TRBV7-3; CDR3aa: CASSSTGGASPLHF
v_gene: TRBV7-2; CDR3aa: CASNRDRGQDTQYF
v_gene: TRBV6-1; CDR3aa: CASLRGPLTGELFF
v_gene: TRBV7-2; CDR3aa: CASSLGARDTQYF
v_gene: TRBV7-9; CDR3aa: CASSERDVETQYF
v_gene: TRBV7-9; CDR3aa: CASSLHGETQYF
v_gene: TRBV7-6; CDR3aa: CASSPLAGARGEQFF
v_gene: TRBV5-1; CDR3aa: CASSSISGETQYF
v_gene: TRBV19; CDR3aa: CASSIVPPGEQFF
v_gene: TRBV12-3/TRBV12-4; CDR3aa: CASGLRELFF
v_gene: TRBV10-1; CDR3aa: CASSESRGWIDTQYF
v_gene: TRBV20-1; CDR3aa: CSATPGLGTEAFF
v_gene: TRBV3-1; CDR3aa: CASGSEGLRAETQYF
v_gene: TRBV30; CDR3aa: CAWGRARTEAFF
v_gene: TRBV10-3; CDR3aa: CAIRGQGVWNEQFF
v_gene: TRBV12-3/TRBV12-4; CDR3aa: CASSRDRVEGEAFF
v_gene: TRBV29-1; CDR3aa: CSVELDKSYEQYF
v_gene: TRBV11-2; CDR3aa: CASSQNNQPQHF
v_gene: TRBV7-9; CDR3aa: CASTLAGPNGNTIYF
v_gene: TRBV27; CDR3aa: CASSPVITGELFF
v_gene: TRBV4-1; CDR3aa: CASSQERTGGTDTQYF
v_gene: TRBV30; CDR3aa: CAVHRGTEAFF